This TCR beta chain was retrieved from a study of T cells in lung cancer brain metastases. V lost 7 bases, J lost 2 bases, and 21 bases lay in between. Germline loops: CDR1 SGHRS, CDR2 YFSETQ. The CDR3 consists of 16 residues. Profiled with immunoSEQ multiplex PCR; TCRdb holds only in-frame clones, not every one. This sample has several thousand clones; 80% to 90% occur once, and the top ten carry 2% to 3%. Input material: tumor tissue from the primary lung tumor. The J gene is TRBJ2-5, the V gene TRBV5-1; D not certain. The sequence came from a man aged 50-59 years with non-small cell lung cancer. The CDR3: CASQEDTTPQQETQYF. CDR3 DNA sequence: TGCGCCAGCCAAGAAGACACAACCCCCCAACAAGAGACCCAGTACTTC.